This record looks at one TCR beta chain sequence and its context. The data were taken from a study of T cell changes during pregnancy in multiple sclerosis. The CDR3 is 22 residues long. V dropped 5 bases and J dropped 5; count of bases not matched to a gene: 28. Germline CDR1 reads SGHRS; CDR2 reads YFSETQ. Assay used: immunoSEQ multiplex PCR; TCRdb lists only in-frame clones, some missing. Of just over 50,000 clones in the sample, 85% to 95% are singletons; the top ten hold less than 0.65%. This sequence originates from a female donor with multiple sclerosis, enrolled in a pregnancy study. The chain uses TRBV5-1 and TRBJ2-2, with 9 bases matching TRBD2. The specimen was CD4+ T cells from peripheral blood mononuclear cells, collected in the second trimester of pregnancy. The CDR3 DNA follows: TGCGCCAGCAGTCCCACGCCGTCACAAGCTAGCATAGCGGGGGCTTTTACCGGGGAGCTGTTTTTT. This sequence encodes CASSPTPSQASIAGAFTGELFF.